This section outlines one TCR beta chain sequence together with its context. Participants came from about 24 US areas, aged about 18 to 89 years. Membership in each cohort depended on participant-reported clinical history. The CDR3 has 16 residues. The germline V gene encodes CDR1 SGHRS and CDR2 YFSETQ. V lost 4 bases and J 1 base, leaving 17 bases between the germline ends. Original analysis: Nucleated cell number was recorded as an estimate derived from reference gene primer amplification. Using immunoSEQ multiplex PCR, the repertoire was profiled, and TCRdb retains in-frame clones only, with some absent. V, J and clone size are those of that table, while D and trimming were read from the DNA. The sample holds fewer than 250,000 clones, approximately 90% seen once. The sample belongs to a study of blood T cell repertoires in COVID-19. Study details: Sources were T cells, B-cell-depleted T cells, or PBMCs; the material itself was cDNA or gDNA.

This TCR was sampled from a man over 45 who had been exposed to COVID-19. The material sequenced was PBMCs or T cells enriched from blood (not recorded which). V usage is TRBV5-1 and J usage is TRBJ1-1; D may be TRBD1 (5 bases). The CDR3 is CASSPRPTTGNTEAFF. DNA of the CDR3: TGCGCCAGCAGCCCCCGTCCAACCACAGGGAACACTGAAGCTTTCTTT.